A single T cell receptor (beta chain) is shown here with its context. Its antigen specificity is not known. It has no much larger one-base neighbor in the sample; base qualities were not kept. Interpreted using the paper, the time point label stands for: baseline before first vaccination. Vaccinee samples were obtained from the UK trials COV001 and COV002, which included a single-blind randomized controlled phase 2/3 trial of AZD1222 (ChAdOx1 nCoV-19) in healthy adults. Trial participant PBMC samples were collected at day 0 and day 28 after the second dose for TCRbeta chain sequencing. Measured from the cysteine to the phenylalanine, the CDR3 is 14 residues long. Just the 42-base CDR3 DNA is kept, in frame starting at base 1. V loses 5 bases, J loses 11 bases, and the germline ends lie 21 bases apart. Taken from the germline V gene (reference sequence), the CDR1 and CDR2 loops are MNHEY and SMNVEV.

The sample belongs to a study of T cell responses to AZD1222 COVID-19 vaccine (dated by TCRdb to 2020 to 2023). Notes on the research overall: AZD1222 recipients given second doses at about 4 weeks or at about 12 weeks were pooled, since spike-specific TCR depth and breadth were not found to differ between the two schedules. A total of approximately 250 trial participants underwent TCR sequencing, of whom 207 had received two doses of AZD1222 and approximately 26 had received two doses of the MenACWY control vaccine. Trial participants were enrolled by age into subgroups of 18-55, 56-69 and 70-plus years, and roughly 160, 29 and 62 TCR-sequenced participants, respectively, were included in these subgroups. Here is what the overall study found, with its caveats: After two AZD1222 doses, both the breadth and the depth of spike-specific TCRs were significantly higher than at day 0 and than in MenACWY recipients. The 56-69-year group was small, and its depth increase did not reach significance, likely because of low power. Because no samples from the day 14 peak response were available, repertoires could be characterized only after the peak T cell response. Nearly half of unique spike-specific TCRs reportedly recognized epitopes outside regions mutated in the B.1.351 and B.1.1.7 variants. The vaccine-associated CD4 TCRs covered the entire spike protein, and the dominant responses fell in regions 160-218 and 743-854. Participants were mostly white British and included more females than males, and it was suggested by the authors that clonal diversity may have been underestimated. Only six AZD1222 recipients were SARS-CoV-2 seropositive at baseline, limiting conclusions about previously exposed vaccinees.

The CDR3 regions of human TCRbeta chains were analyzed by immunosequencing. In the paper's pipeline: TCRs in the repertoires were matched against a reference library of SARS-CoV-2-specific TCRs that had been generated with the MIRA antigen-specificity platform. Breadth was defined as the fraction of unique TCRs that were SARS-CoV-2-associated. Depth was defined as the fraction of total T cells that were SARS-CoV-2-associated. Using the MIRA data, each spike-specific TCR was mapped to the spike region that the TCR reacts to and placed in a CD4 or CD8 class. Log10-transformed breadth and depth values were compared by one-way ANOVA with Sidak's multiple comparisons tests. TCRdb provides this immuneACCESS table in a form limited to in-frame rearrangements. Some clones are lacking; in checked studies, under half of them reflect an unresolved V gene, and why the rest are absent is not known. That table supplies the V and J calls and clone size; D and trimming were determined from the DNA. The sample table records 120,000 or so clones; 92% of these occur just once. The top ten constitute 1.1% of the sample.

This sequence uses TRBV27 and TRBJ1-2, and possibly TRBD1, on 5 matching bases. Sequencing used peripheral blood, obtained on day 0 of AZD1222 vaccination. This receptor was obtained from an adult in good health. The sequence in DNA is TGTGCCAGCAGTCTCACCCGTCGGCAGGGCGGGTACACCTTC. Protein translation: CASSLTRRQGGYTF.